Listed here is a single T cell receptor (beta chain). The sample is drawn from a study of CD8+ T cells in alopecia areata. Treatment here: oral pan-JAK inhibitor, 5-10 mg twice daily. Reverse transcribed after extraction, RNA yielded cDNA as the sequencing template. Some clones are missing from TCRdb's copy, which holds only in-frame ones; the method was immunoSEQ multiplex PCR. The table lists about 94,000 clones, 70% to 85% of them singletons. The material sequenced was CD8+ T cells sorted from blood, taken around week 44, from a patient treated with tofacitinib. This sequence originates from a human donor with alopecia areata.

DNA of the CDR3: TGTGCCACCAGCAGAGAGTCCGGGGCCCACGAGCAGTACTTC. Protein sequence: CATSRESGAHEQYF. The rearrangement links TRBV15 to TRBJ2-7, with D possibly called TRBD1 or TRBD2 (5 bases each). CDR1 is LNHNV, CDR2 YYDKDF, per germline (reference sequence). V lost 0 bases, J lost 5 bases, and 11 bases lay in between. This CDR3 comprises 14 residues.